What follows are 12 T cell receptor beta chains derived from one specimen sequenced in a study of T-cell reconstitution after alpha-beta-depleted transplantation in children. TCRbeta library construction was performed incorporating unique molecular identifiers. TCRdb called the PCR reads again in MiXCR, with one record for every CDR3 protein. Of about 240,000 distinct CDR3 sequences listed, roughly a quarter are singletons. Sequenced material: PBMCs, taken before TCRalphabeta/CD19-depleted stem cell transplant. The origin of the receptors is a girl aged 2-10 years with Fanconi anemia, due to receive a stem cell transplant.

The J gene is TRBJ2-1, the V gene TRBV11-3, with 7 bases fitting TRBD2. This CDR3 has 15 amino acids. V lost 3 bases and J lost 2; bases outside the gene matches: 4. Germline V gene lookup returns CDR1 SGHNT and CDR2 YENEEA. CDR3 residues: CASSLGGGTYNEQFF. The CDR3 nucleotides are TGTGCCAGCAGCTTGGGCGGGGGAACCTACAATGAGCAGTTCTTC.

This clonotype has at least ten counts. This chain connects TRBV2 to TRBJ2-5, with 10 positions matching TRBD1. CDR1 is SNHLY, CDR2 FYNNEI, per germline. V trimming: 6 bases; J trimming: 5 bases; junction bases outside the gene matches: 6. The CDR3 is 14 amino acids. The CDR3 DNA follows: TGTGCCAGCAGCGCCGGGACAGGGGCCGAGACCCAGTACTTC. Protein sequence: CASSAGTGAETQYF. Complete variable domain (other parts from reference TRBV2 and TRBJ2-5): EPEVTQTPSHQVTQMGQEVILRCVPISNHLYFYWYRQILGQKVEFLVSFYNNEISEKSEIFDDQFSVERPDGSNFTLKIRSTKLEDSAMYFCASSAGTGAETQYFGPGTRLLVL.

This clonotype was recorded many times. The V call is TRBV20-1, the J call TRBJ1-1; D is uncertain. The V gene lost 2 bases and the J gene lost 0 bases, with 7 bases spanning the gap. The CDR3 has 13 amino acids. Germline V gene sequence: CDR1 DFQATT, CDR2 SNEGSKA (reference sequence). This chain's CDR3 is CSARHYMNTEAFF. The CDR3 DNA reads TGCAGTGCTAGACACTACATGAACACTGAAGCTTTCTTT.

This clonotype was counted a few times. The chain couples TRBV12-3 or TRBV12-4 to TRBJ2-2; TRBD2 matches 11 bases. V lost 4 bases and J lost 7; bases outside the gene matches: 8. This CDR3 is 16 amino acids long. CDR3 amino acids: CASSSLAGGPIGELFF. Written as DNA, the CDR3 is TGTGCCAGCAGTTCATTAGCGGGAGGGCCCATCGGGGAGCTGTTTTTT.

Ten or more counts support this clonotype. The chain has TRBV29-1 and TRBJ2-1; TRBD1 aligns across 8 bases. Germline V gives CDR1 SQVTM, CDR2 ANQGSEA. The CDR3 is 11 residues long. With 4 bases clipped from V and 12 bases from J, the junction kept 5 bases outside the gene matches. In DNA, the CDR3 is TGCAGCGTTGTAAAAGACAGGGGGCAGTTCTTC. The encoded protein is CSVVKDRGQFF.

The sample holds many counts of this clonotype. This chain connects TRBV20-1 to TRBJ2-5; 9 bases line up with TRBD1. V shed 6 bases and J 5 bases; nucleotides not matched to a gene: 10. The CDR3 runs 14 residues. Per germline, CDR1 DFQATT and CDR2 SNEGSKA (reference sequence). In DNA form, the CDR3 reads TGCAGTGCCGAGGACAGGGGCGCGGGGGAGACCCAGTACTTC. It specifies CSAEDRGAGETQYF.

The chain joins TRBV28 to TRBJ2-2; a possible D gene is TRBD1 (5 bases). Trimming pared 3 bases from V and 9 bases from J, leaving 23 bases between. This CDR3 is built from 17 residues. CDR1 is MDHEN, CDR2 SYDVKM, per germline. The CDR3 nucleotides are TGTGCCAGCAGTTTTCCCAAAACGACAGCCTCTAAGAGGGAGCTGTTTTTT. Its protein product is CASSFPKTTASKRELFF.

The table lists this clonotype with many counts. The rearrangement links TRBV12-3 or TRBV12-4 to TRBJ2-5; possibly TRBD1 for D (6 bases). Trimming cost V 4 bases and J 5 bases, with 17 bases left between them. There are 15 residues in the CDR3. As DNA, the CDR3 is TGTGCCAGCAGTTCTCGGTTCTCAGGGGAGGAGACCCAGTACTTC. This translates into CASSSRFSGEETQYF.

This clonotype was recorded many times. The rearrangement uses TRBV24-1 and TRBJ2-1; D is undetermined. Looked up from germline, CDR1 is KGHDR and CDR2 is SFDVKD. The CDR3 covers 13 residues. The ends were cut back, 2 bases at V and 7 bases at J, with 8 bases in the middle. The CDR3 is CATSDSPYNEQFF. CDR3 sequence (DNA): TGTGCCACCAGTGATTCCCCATATAATGAGCAGTTCTTC.

This clonotype was seen more than once but under ten times. V gene TRBV24-1 combines with J gene TRBJ2-7, with 8 bases that match TRBD1. This CDR3 comprises 15 residues. V lost 3 bases to trimming and J lost 3 bases; unmatched junction nucleotides: 6. Per germline, CDR1 KGHDR and CDR2 SFDVKD. CDR3 amino acids: CATSDPGTGSYEQYF. CDR3 bases: TGTGCCACCAGTGATCCCGGGACAGGAAGCTACGAGCAGTACTTC.

This clonotype showed up many times. This chain's CDR3 is CSANPWTGSLHTEAFF. In nucleotides, the CDR3 is TGCAGTGCTAACCCCTGGACAGGGTCTTTGCACACTGAAGCTTTCTTT. This chain joins TRBV20-1 and TRBJ1-1; 8 nucleotides agree with TRBD1. CDR1 DFQATT and CDR2 SNEGSKA come from the germline V gene (reference sequence). The J segment lost 3 bases and the V segment lost 4 bases, leaving 13 bases of the junction unmatched. This CDR3 comprises 16 residues.

This clonotype was counted between two and nine times. The V gene is TRBV18, the J gene TRBJ2-1; 11 nucleotides match TRBD1. This CDR3 contains 14 residues. CDR1 and CDR2 from the germline V gene are KGHSH and LQKENI. J lost 8 bases, V lost 3 bases, and 3 bases had no gene match. CDR3 residues: CASSPRDRGYEQFF. The CDR3 nucleotides read TGTGCCAGCTCACCCCGGGACAGGGGGTATGAGCAGTTCTTC.